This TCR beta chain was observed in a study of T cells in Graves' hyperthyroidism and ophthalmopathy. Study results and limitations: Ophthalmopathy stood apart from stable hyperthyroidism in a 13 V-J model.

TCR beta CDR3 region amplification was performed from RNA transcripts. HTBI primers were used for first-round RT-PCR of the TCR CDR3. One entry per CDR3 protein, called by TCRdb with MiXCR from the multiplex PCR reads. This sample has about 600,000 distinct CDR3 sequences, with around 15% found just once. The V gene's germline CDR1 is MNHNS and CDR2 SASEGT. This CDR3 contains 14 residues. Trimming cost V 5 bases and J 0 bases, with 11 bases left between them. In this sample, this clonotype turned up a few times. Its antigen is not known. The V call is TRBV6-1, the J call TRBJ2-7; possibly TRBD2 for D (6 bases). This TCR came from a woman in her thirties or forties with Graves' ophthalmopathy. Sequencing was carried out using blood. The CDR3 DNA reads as TGTGCCAGCAGTTCGGACTATAGCTCCTACGAGCAGTACTTC. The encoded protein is CASSSDYSSYEQYF.